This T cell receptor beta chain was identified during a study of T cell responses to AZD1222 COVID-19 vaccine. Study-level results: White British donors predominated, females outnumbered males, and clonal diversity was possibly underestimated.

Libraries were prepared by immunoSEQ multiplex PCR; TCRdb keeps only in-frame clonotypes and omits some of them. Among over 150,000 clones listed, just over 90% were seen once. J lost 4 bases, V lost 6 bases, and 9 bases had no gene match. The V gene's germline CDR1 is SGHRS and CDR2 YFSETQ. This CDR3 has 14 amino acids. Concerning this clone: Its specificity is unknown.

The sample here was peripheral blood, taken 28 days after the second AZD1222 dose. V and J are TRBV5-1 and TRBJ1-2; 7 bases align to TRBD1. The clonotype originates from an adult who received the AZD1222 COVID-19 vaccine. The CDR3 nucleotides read TGCGCCAGCAAAGAGAAGACAGGGAGCTATGGCTACACCTTC. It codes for CASKEKTGSYGYTF. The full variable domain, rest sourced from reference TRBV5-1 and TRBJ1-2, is KAGVTQTPRYLIKTRGQQVTLSCSPISGHRSVSWYQQTPGQGLQFLFEYFSETQRNKGNFPGRFSGRQFSNSRSEMNVSTLELGDSALYLCASKEKTGSYGYTFGSGTRLTVV.